These T cell receptor beta chains were read from a single sample in a study of regulatory T cells in long-lasting Graves disease. From the multiplex PCR reads, TCRdb called clonotypes with MiXCR, one entry per CDR3 protein. The repertoire has around 400,000 distinct CDR3 sequences, about a sixth of them found once; the top ten carry 22%. The specimen was peripheral blood mononuclear cells (PBMCs), collected at new diagnosis, from a patient treated with antithyroid drugs. All receptors derive from a female donor with Graves disease. The conserved cysteine and the conserved F or W are not part of the CDR3 here. Each record gives: J gene, V gene, CDR3 protein.

J gene: TRBJ2-7
V gene: TRBV7-9
CDR3 protein: ASSKTGGGEQY

J gene: TRBJ2-3
V gene: TRBV12-3/TRBV12-4
CDR3 protein: ASSRTPTDTQY

J gene: TRBJ2-5
V gene: TRBV6-1
CDR3 protein: ASSVTSGEGETQY

J gene: TRBJ2-2
V gene: TRBV20-1
CDR3 protein: SARLAGDTGELF

J gene: TRBJ2-1
V gene: TRBV11-3
CDR3 protein: ASSLRDRGNEQF

J gene: TRBJ2-5
V gene: TRBV9
CDR3 protein: ASSEEPIQETQY

J gene: TRBJ2-6
V gene: TRBV11-1
CDR3 protein: ASSSRGSGANVLT

J gene: TRBJ1-5
V gene: TRBV28
CDR3 protein: ASSFWAGPGGGNQPQH

J gene: TRBJ2-1
V gene: TRBV24-1
CDR3 protein: ATSGEVGSEQL

J gene: TRBJ1-3
V gene: TRBV7-9
CDR3 protein: ASSLRLAGNTIY

J gene: TRBJ1-6
V gene: TRBV3-1
CDR3 protein: ASSQNSGPYNSPLH

J gene: TRBJ1-2
V gene: TRBV7-9
CDR3 protein: ASSPDGIYGYT

J gene: TRBJ2-1
V gene: TRBV3-1
CDR3 protein: ASSQGLAGGPWVF

J gene: TRBJ1-5
V gene: TRBV7-2
CDR3 protein: ASSPVVGSPNQPQH

J gene: TRBJ1-2
V gene: TRBV9
CDR3 protein: ASSAGAVTNYGYT

J gene: TRBJ1-5
V gene: TRBV20-1
CDR3 protein: SASGRRVRQH

J gene: TRBJ1-5
V gene: TRBV20-1
CDR3 protein: SAREGGTNQPQH

J gene: TRBJ2-5
V gene: TRBV20-1
CDR3 protein: SVGRLASGGQGY

J gene: TRBJ2-7
V gene: TRBV7-9
CDR3 protein: ASSSREYEQY

J gene: TRBJ1-5
V gene: TRBV6-1
CDR3 protein: ASSPTGAGQPQH

J gene: TRBJ2-3
V gene: TRBV3-1
CDR3 protein: ASRLQGGPAADTQY

J gene: TRBJ1-1
V gene: TRBV5-5
CDR3 protein: ASSIELTRNTEAF

J gene: TRBJ2-7
V gene: TRBV5-1
CDR3 protein: ASSILDRGGEQY

J gene: TRBJ2-3
V gene: TRBV12-3/TRBV12-4
CDR3 protein: ASSPSGSGRGTDTQY

J gene: TRBJ1-2
V gene: TRBV29-1
CDR3 protein: SVFVPGQGAGGYT

J gene: TRBJ2-5
V gene: TRBV11-2
CDR3 protein: ASSLDPTEETQY

J gene: TRBJ1-1
V gene: TRBV19
CDR3 protein: ASSPSGWRMNTEAF

J gene: TRBJ2-7
V gene: TRBV4-1
CDR3 protein: ASSQHPGGRASYEQY

J gene: TRBJ2-2
V gene: TRBV7-3
CDR3 protein: ASSPSPLRWGMNTGELF

J gene: TRBJ2-5
V gene: TRBV29-1
CDR3 protein: SARPTAQETQY

J gene: TRBJ2-2
V gene: TRBV19
CDR3 protein: ASSIIGRAGGELF

J gene: TRBJ1-1
V gene: TRBV7-3
CDR3 protein: ASSAEGAEAF

J gene: TRBJ1-2
V gene: TRBV19
CDR3 protein: ASSSTGDTYGYT

J gene: TRBJ2-2
V gene: TRBV15
CDR3 protein: ATSRDLENTGELF

J gene: TRBJ2-6
V gene: TRBV7-3
CDR3 protein: ASSTAGANVLT

J gene: TRBJ2-1
V gene: TRBV7-9
CDR3 protein: ASSLIMWGYNEQF

J gene: TRBJ1-6
V gene: TRBV27
CDR3 protein: ASSPGQSLNSPLH

J gene: TRBJ2-7
V gene: TRBV28
CDR3 protein: ASNQGYEQY

J gene: TRBJ2-5
V gene: TRBV20-1
CDR3 protein: SARSTGKY